This record concerns one T cell receptor (beta chain) sequence. This entry is derived from a study of shared clonotypes between healthy human individuals. Genomic DNA from unsorted samples was obtained from 70 million to 90 million PBMCs (per sample). As originally analysed: Junction-only sequences without quality scores were provided by ImmunoSEQ, so filtering was different. Assay used: immunoSEQ multiplex PCR; TCRdb lists only in-frame clones, some missing. V and J calls and clone size are as listed in that table; D and trimming were resolved from the DNA. Here the sample spans 550,000 to 600,000 clones, 70% to 80% being singletons. The specimen was PBMCs. The sequence was obtained from a woman aged 40 to 49 in good health. Some clones in this sample may be carry-over from other donors' samples.

The chain's CDR3 is CASSAGLAGAWEQFF. Here the CDR3 DNA reads TGTGCCAGCAGCGCCGGACTAGCGGGAGCTTGGGAGCAGTTCTTC. The chain joins TRBV9 to TRBJ2-1, with TRBD2 matching over 13 bases. CDR3 length: 15 residues. The junction had 7 bases not matched to a gene; V was cut back by 3 bases and J by 10 bases. CDR1 SGDLS and CDR2 YYNGEE come from the germline V gene.